The rows below give T cell receptor beta chains drawn from one sample of a study of CD8 T cells in ankylosing spondylitis. MiXCR, applied by TCRdb to the 5' RACE reads, yields one record per CDR3 protein. This sample carries more than 250,000 distinct CDR3 sequences, 8% of them seen once, and the ten largest clones take just over 14%. Sequences were obtained from blood, either unsorted or a sorted T cell fraction (not recorded which). The receptors were sampled from a male donor with ankylosing spondylitis. Both conserved end residues are part of each CDR3. A D gene is named only where the DNA matches it firmly. A clone size is listed for some rows: how often the clone was seen (once, few, many), or a class if it is expanded.

clone_size	v_call	d_call	j_call	cdr3_aa	cdr3_nt
-	TRBV20-1	-	TRBJ2-1	CSAPQRGGKYNEQFF	TGCAGTGCCCCCCAAAGGGGGGGAAAGTACAATGAGCAGTTCTTC
-	TRBV10-3	-	TRBJ1-6	CAIRQGETYNSPLHF	TGTGCCATCAGACAGGGAGAAACCTATAATTCACCCCTCCACTTT
-	TRBV6-1	TRBD2	TRBJ2-7	CASSPTGGALAGRDEQYF	TGTGCCAGCAGCCCTACTGGGGGCGCGTTAGCGGGAAGGGACGAGCAGTACTTC
few	TRBV3-1	TRBD2	TRBJ2-2	CASSQKGLAGRKNTGELFF	TGTGCCAGCAGCCAAAAAGGACTAGCGGGTAGGAAGAACACCGGGGAGCTGTTTTTT
few	TRBV7-2	-	TRBJ2-3	CASSPPTSSLSDTQYF	TGTGCCAGCAGCCCGCCCACTAGTTCTCTGAGTGATACGCAGTATTTT
many	TRBV4-3	-	TRBJ2-7	CASSRDRAGPYEQYF	TGCGCCAGCAGCCGAGACAGGGCGGGACCCTACGAGCAGTACTTC
-	TRBV6-2/TRBV6-3	-	TRBJ2-7	CASSYRGGSYEQYF	TGTGCCAGCAGTTACCGCGGAGGGTCGTACGAGCAGTACTTC
few	TRBV28	TRBD2	TRBJ2-1	CASQPRRAGTSGYNEQFF	TGTGCCAGCCAACCCCGCAGGGCCGGGACTAGCGGCTACAATGAGCAGTTCTTC
-	TRBV4-2	-	TRBJ1-6	CASTREEGSQSPLHF	TGTGCCAGCACGCGGGAGGAGGGCTCGCAATCACCCCTCCACTTT
-	TRBV5-1	-	TRBJ2-5	CASSIGTRETQYF	TGCGCCAGCAGCATCGGGACCAGGGAGACCCAGTACTTC
few	TRBV3-1	-	TRBJ1-1	CASSQDLGRVDRRNTEAFF	TGTGCCAGCAGCCAAGATCTTGGGCGGGTCGACAGGAGGAACACTGAAGCTTTCTTT
few	TRBV20-1	TRBD1	TRBJ2-1	CSAGQVNEQFF	TGCAGTGCAGGACAGGTCAATGAGCAGTTCTTC
many	TRBV20-1	-	TRBJ2-7	CSADPGGSREQYF	TGCAGTGCTGACCCTGGGGGGTCCCGCGAGCAGTACTTC
many	TRBV29-1	-	TRBJ1-1	CSVVPGAGWTEAFF	TGCAGCGTTGTCCCAGGGGCGGGGTGGACTGAAGCTTTCTTT
-	TRBV27	TRBD2	TRBJ2-1	CASFPAGLAGTNEQFF	TGTGCCAGCTTCCCGGCGGGACTAGCGGGAACCAATGAGCAGTTCTTC
many	TRBV25-1	TRBD1	TRBJ2-4	CASSARDRVAKNIQYF	TGTGCCAGCAGTGCACGGGACAGGGTCGCCAAAAACATTCAGTACTTC
many	TRBV2	TRBD1	TRBJ1-1	CASSGHDRVNTEAFF	TGTGCCAGCAGTGGACACGACAGGGTGAACACTGAAGCTTTCTTT
-	TRBV12-3/TRBV12-4	-	TRBJ2-7	CASGWKDRSYEQYF	TGTGCCAGCGGCTGGAAGGACAGATCCTACGAGCAGTACTTC
many	TRBV24-1	-	TRBJ2-7	CATSVDSSTNEQYF	TGTGCCACCAGTGTCGACAGTTCGACGAACGAGCAGTACTTC
many	TRBV11-2	TRBD2	TRBJ2-5	CASSSGAYQETQYF	TGTGCCAGCAGCAGCGGGGCGTACCAAGAGACCCAGTACTTC
few	TRBV9	-	TRBJ2-7	CASSVLGQGEQYF	TGTGCCAGCAGCGTATTGGGGCAGGGGGAGCAGTACTTC
-	TRBV5-1	TRBD1	TRBJ2-1	CASSSPGQRYNEQFF	TGCGCCAGCAGCTCACCGGGACAGAGGTACAATGAGCAGTTCTTC